This T cell receptor (beta chain) was sequenced during a study of T cell responses to AZD1222 COVID-19 vaccine. Study-wide findings and caveats: Most donors were white British and more were female, and clonal diversity was possibly underestimated. At baseline, seropositivity was found in only six or seven AZD1222 recipients. Variant regions that are unmutated are reportedly the target of nearly half of spike-specific TCRs.

Using immunoSEQ multiplex PCR, the repertoire was profiled, and TCRdb retains in-frame clones only, with some absent. The sample has some 150,000 clones; about nine tenths are singletons. V lost 1 base and J 4 bases, leaving 6 bases between the germline ends. The germline V gene encodes CDR1 LNHNV and CDR2 YYDKDF (reference sequence). CDR3 size: 13 residues. A remark on this clone: Its antigen remains unidentified.

The origin of this receptor is an adult in good health. V and J are TRBV15 and TRBJ2-3; D gene uncertain. Source: peripheral blood, taken on day 0 of MenACWY control vaccination. CDR3 DNA sequence: TGTGCCACCAGCAGAGTGGGTCCAGATACGCAGTATTTT. Residues: CATSRVGPDTQYF.